The 23 T cell receptor beta chains given below trace back to one sample, sequenced in a study of blood T cell repertoires in COVID-19. The data were produced by immunoSEQ multiplex PCR, yet TCRdb's version contains in-frame clones alone and is incomplete. The table records approximately 300,000 clones, around 87% of them present only once. The sequencing sample was made of peripheral blood. These receptors originate from a man between 18 and 35 years old with active or convalescent COVID-19.

This rearrangement joins TRBV6-1 to TRBJ2-4, with D maybe TRBD2 (6 bases). Between the trimmed V and J ends, which lost 2 bases and 0 bases, there was a span of 8 bases. CDR3 size: 15 residues. Germline V gives CDR1 MNHNS, CDR2 SASEGT. The CDR3 spells CASSEPGVAKNIQYF. The DNA of the CDR3 is TGTGCCAGCAGTGAACCGGGAGTAGCCAAAAACATTCAGTACTTC.

Of note for this clone: Additional DNA sequences in this sample encode the identical CDR3. The chain uses TRBV6-1 and TRBJ2-1; 7 nucleotides match TRBD2. Unmatched junction bases numbered 2, after V lost 1 base and J lost 2 bases. Per the germline V gene, CDR1 is MNHNS and CDR2 is SASEGT. This CDR3 contains 15 residues. The CDR3 sequence is CASSEEAGAYNEQFF. The CDR3 DNA follows: TGTGCCAGCAGTGAAGAGGCGGGAGCCTACAATGAGCAGTTCTTC.

V is TRBV21-1 and J is TRBJ2-1; TRBD2 reflects the table's D call only, with no check against the DNA. TRBV21-1 is reported as a pseudogene. This CDR3 is built from 13 residues. CDR3 DNA: TGTGCCAGCCCGGGACTAGCCTACAATGAGCAGTTCTTC. This encodes CASPGLAYNEQFF.

The chain carries TRBV6-5 and TRBJ2-3; 7 bases are a match to TRBD2. V lost 0 bases to trimming and J lost 3 bases; unmatched junction nucleotides: 6. Germline V gives CDR1 MNHEY, CDR2 SVGAGI. The CDR3 runs to 16 residues. The DNA of the CDR3 is TGTGCCAGCAGTTACTCACCGAGCGGGAAAACAGATACGCAGTATTTT. Encoded protein: CASSYSPSGKTDTQYF.

This clone has just one count. The gene calls are TRBV6-5 and TRBJ2-1; possibly TRBD2 for D (6 bases). The CDR3 totals 15 residues. Per the germline V gene, CDR1 is MNHEY and CDR2 is SVGAGI. V dropped 3 bases and J dropped 4 bases, with 13 bases sitting between them. This CDR3 reads CASSYGLASYNEQFF. The CDR3, as DNA: TGTGCCAGCAGTTATGGGCTAGCGTCTTACAATGAGCAGTTCTTC.

This clone was seen once. This chain joins TRBV6-2 or TRBV6-3 and TRBJ2-3; 8 positions agree with TRBD1. Germline CDR1 MNHEY, CDR2 SVGEGT. This CDR3 has 17 residues. The trim removed 2 bases at V and 0 bases at J, leaving 7 bases unmatched. The CDR3 loop is CASSYNRDRGSTDTQYF. The CDR3 region has the DNA TGTGCCAGCAGTTACAACCGAGACAGGGGCAGCACAGATACGCAGTATTTT.

This clone was found a few times. The chain is built from TRBV28 and TRBJ2-7; 8 bases are shared with TRBD1. Germline V lookup: CDR1 MDHEN, CDR2 SYDVKM. CDR3 length equals 15 residues. The ends lost 5 bases at V and 2 bases at J; junction bases unmatched: 8. CDR3 sequence (DNA): TGTGCCAGCAGTCCCCTTGACAGGGGAGCCTACGAGCAGTACTTC. This gives the protein CASSPLDRGAYEQYF.

The chain carries TRBV7-8 and TRBJ1-3, with D possibly matching TRBD1 (6 bases). Germline V gene sequence: CDR1 SGHVS, CDR2 FQNEAQ. This CDR3 is 17 amino acids long. The germline V and J ends were trimmed by 5 bases and 0 bases, with 17 bases remaining between them. The CDR3: CASSRLDRWDSGNTIYF. The DNA for the CDR3 is TGTGCCAGCAGCCGATTAGACAGGTGGGACTCTGGAAACACCATATATTTT.

This clone was observed a single time. The rearrangement joins TRBV29-1 to TRBJ1-1; D is unresolved. The CDR3 has 15 amino acids. Trimming left V 3 bases short and J 3 bases short, with 17 bases between. CDR1 is SQVTM and CDR2 is ANQGSEA in the germline V gene. CDR3 in DNA: TGCAGCGTTGAGTCCCCGAAGTCTCGGTACACTGAAGCTTTCTTT. This codes for CSVESPKSRYTEAFF.

The CDR3 loop reads CASSELQKGPTEAFF. The CDR3 DNA follows: TGTGCCAGCAGTGAACTACAGAAGGGGCCCACTGAAGCTTTCTTT. The chain uses TRBV25-1 and TRBJ1-1; weak D call: TRBD1 (5 bases). CDR1 and CDR2 (germline): MGHDK, SYGVNS. The ends were cut back, 2 bases at V and 4 bases at J, with 14 bases in the middle. The CDR3 has 15 amino acids.

The chain carries TRBV12-3 or TRBV12-4 and TRBJ1-1; D is undetermined. V lost 6 bases and J lost 7, with 12 bases in between. This CDR3 contains 12 residues. CDR3 sequence: CASSYIRGEAFF. The DNA for the CDR3 is TGTGCCAGCAGCTACATCCGGGGTGAAGCTTTCTTT.

The CDR3 spells CASSPRQGYEQYF. The CDR3 DNA reads as TGTGCCAGTAGCCCTCGACAGGGCTACGAGCAGTACTTC. The chain recombines TRBV19 with TRBJ2-7; 7 bases fit TRBD1. V shed 6 bases, J shed 3 bases, and the junction held 5 bases outside the gene matches. Germline V CDR1 and CDR2: LNHDA, SQIVND (reference sequence). This CDR3 spans 13 amino acids.

The chain joins TRBV11-3 to TRBJ1-2, with D possibly TRBD1 on 6 matching bases. Trimming left V 2 bases short and J 8 bases short, with 24 bases between. CDR3 size: 17 residues. The V gene's germline CDR1 is SGHNT and CDR2 YENEEA. This CDR3 is CASSLSVPGRGLLGYTF. The CDR3 bases are TGTGCCAGCAGCTTATCCGTCCCCGGCAGGGGTCTCCTCGGCTACACCTTC.

The rearrangement uses TRBV4-1 and TRBJ2-1; 11 bases line up with TRBD2. Trimming removed 5 bases from V and 7 bases from J; junction bases left unmatched: 7. This CDR3 is 15 amino acids long. From germline, CDR1 is MGHRA and CDR2 YSYEKL. CDR3 protein: CASSTLAGEGNEQFF. As DNA, the CDR3 is TGCGCCAGCAGCACACTAGCGGGAGAGGGAAATGAGCAGTTCTTC.

The chain is built from TRBV5-1 and TRBJ2-7; D unclear. This CDR3 region has 13 residues. Germline assignment: CDR1 SGHRS and CDR2 YFSETQ. Trimming shortened V by 4 bases and J by 7 bases, and 15 bases separated the two germline ends. The CDR3 spells CASSAPELREQYF. The CDR3 nucleotides read TGCGCCAGCAGCGCCCCAGAACTAAGGGAGCAGTACTTC.

The chain has TRBV27 and TRBJ2-2; perhaps TRBD2 as D (5 bases). The CDR3 has 16 amino acids. V lost 5 bases to trimming and J lost 0 bases, with 13 bases between them. CDR1 is MNHEY and CDR2 is SMNVEV in the germline V gene (reference sequence). This CDR3 reads CASSPLGVTNTGELFF. The CDR3 DNA follows: TGTGCCAGCAGTCCCCTCGGGGTTACGAACACCGGGGAGCTGTTTTTT.

V usage is TRBV5-4 and J usage is TRBJ2-7, with 7 nucleotides matching TRBD2. The germline gives CDR1 SGHNT, CDR2 YYREEE (reference sequence). V lost 1 base and J lost 5; bases outside the gene matches: 3. The CDR3 spans 13 residues. The CDR3 region has the DNA TGTGCCAGCAGCTTGAACAGCGGGAACGAGCAGTACTTC. This translates into CASSLNSGNEQYF.

V and J are TRBV28 and TRBJ2-5; 7 bases line up with TRBD2. The CDR3 has 16 amino acids. V lost 1 base and J lost 4; bases outside the gene matches: 9. CDR1 and CDR2 (germline): MDHEN, SYDVKM. CDR3: CASSLSGEGKGETQYF. DNA of the CDR3: TGTGCCAGCAGTTTATCGGGGGAGGGGAAGGGAGAGACCCAGTACTTC.

The chain links TRBV5-1 to TRBJ1-1; the match to TRBD1 covers 8 bases. Per germline, CDR1 SGHRS and CDR2 YFSETQ. The CDR3 is made up of 15 amino acids. The V segment lost 3 bases and the J segment 4 bases; nucleotides outside the gene matches: 8. DNA of the CDR3: TGCGCCAGCAGCTGGACCGGACAGGGATTCACTGAAGCTTTCTTT. It is translated as CASSWTGQGFTEAFF.

This chain links TRBV7-9 with TRBJ1-4, with D uncertain. Trimming left V 3 bases short and J 0 bases short, with 11 bases between. There are 16 residues in the CDR3. CDR1 and CDR2 from the germline V gene are SEHNR and FQNEAQ (reference sequence). The CDR3 spells CASSFLPPSTNEKLFF. As DNA, the CDR3 is TGTGCCAGCAGCTTCCTCCCTCCCTCAACTAATGAAAAACTGTTTTTT.

This clone was counted once. The chain has TRBV9 and TRBJ2-1; D is ambiguous. Germline-derived CDR1 and CDR2 are SGDLS and YYNGEE. Trimming took 4 bases from V and 2 from J, leaving 13 bases between them. The CDR3 runs to 15 residues. Written as DNA, the CDR3 is TGTGCCAGCAGCCTCAAGACTCAAACCTACAATGAGCAGTTCTTC. Translated, it gives CASSLKTQTYNEQFF.

V is TRBV24-1 and J is TRBJ2-3, with TRBD1 matching 10 bases. CDR3 length equals 18 residues. The trim removed 4 bases at V and 2 bases at J, leaving 11 bases unmatched. CDR1 KGHDR and CDR2 SFDVKD come from the germline V gene. The DNA of the CDR3 is TGTGCCACCAGTGACCGGGACAGGGGATTGGTGAACACAGATACGCAGTATTTT. Amino acid sequence: CATSDRDRGLVNTDTQYF.

The V and J genes are TRBV5-4 and TRBJ1-1; D not resolved. Germline CDR1 and CDR2: SGHNT and YYREEE (reference sequence). This CDR3 has 15 amino acids. Trimming removed 0 bases at V and 2 bases at J, with 11 bases between. This chain's CDR3 is CASSLGWAYNTEAFF. CDR3 coding DNA: TGTGCCAGCAGCTTGGGTTGGGCATATAACACTGAAGCTTTCTTT.